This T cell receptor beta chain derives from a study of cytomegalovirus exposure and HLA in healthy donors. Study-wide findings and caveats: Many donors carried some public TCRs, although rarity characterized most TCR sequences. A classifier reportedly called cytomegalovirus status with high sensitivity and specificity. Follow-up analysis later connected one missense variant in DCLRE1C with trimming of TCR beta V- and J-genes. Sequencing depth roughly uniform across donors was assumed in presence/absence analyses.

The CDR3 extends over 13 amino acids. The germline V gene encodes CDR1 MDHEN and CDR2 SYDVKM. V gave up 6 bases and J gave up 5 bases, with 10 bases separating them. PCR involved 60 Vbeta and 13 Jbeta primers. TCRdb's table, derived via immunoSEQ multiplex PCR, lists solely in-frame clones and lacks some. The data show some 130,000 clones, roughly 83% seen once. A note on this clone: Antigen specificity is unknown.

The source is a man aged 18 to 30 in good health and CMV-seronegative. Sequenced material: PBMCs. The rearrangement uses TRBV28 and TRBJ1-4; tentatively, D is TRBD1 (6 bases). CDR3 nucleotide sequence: TGTGCCAGCAGAGTCCAGGGGAATGAAAAACTGTTTTTT. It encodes CASRVQGNEKLFF.